This T cell receptor (beta chain) came from a study of identical twins. Study results and limitations: Insertions were fewer in abundant cord blood beta clonotypes, whereas memory repertoires showed none of this pattern.

TCRdb reprocessed the 5' RACE reads via MiXCR and lists one record per CDR3 protein. The profile shows 200,000 or so distinct CDR3 sequences, around a sixth of them singletons. This clonotype has more than one count but fewer than ten. Its antigen is unidentified. The same data also contributed to another study, on T cells expressing NK-cell markers. From that report: Sorting was limited to alpha-beta TCR-expressing T cells with an anti-gamma-delta TCR antibody in several experiments. Dominance of the CD3+CD56-NKG2C+ fraction by these clonotypes also held in a few donors.

The sequenced sample consisted of CD8+ T cells sorted from blood. The clonotype was recovered from a woman between 18 and 29 years old in good health.

The CDR3: CASSTLEGVPVDTQYF. The CDR3 DNA is TGTGCCAGCAGCACCTTGGAGGGGGTCCCTGTGGATACGCAGTATTTT. This chain connects TRBV9 to TRBJ2-3, with D tentatively TRBD1 or TRBD2 (6 bases each). V was shortened by 4 bases and J by 6 bases, with 21 bases between the two germline ends. Germline V gives CDR1 SGDLS, CDR2 YYNGEE. CDR3 length: 16 residues. The entire variable domain, with the rest obtained from reference TRBV9 and TRBJ2-3, is as follows: DSGVTQTPKHLITATGQRVTLRCSPRSGDLSVYWYQQSLDQGLQFLIQYYNGEERAKGNILERFSAQQFPDLHSELNLSSLELGDSALYFCASSTLEGVPVDTQYFGPGTRLTVL.